This section outlines one T cell receptor (beta chain) sequence together with its context. Antigen: not known. The PCR used 60 Vbeta and 13 Jbeta primers. Repertoires were generated with immunoSEQ multiplex PCR, while TCRdb's copy carries only in-frame clones and drops some. The data hold fewer than 150,000 clones, with more than 60% observed a single time. V lost 4 bases to trimming and J lost 7 bases; unmatched junction nucleotides: 10. This CDR3 has 16 amino acids. The germline gives CDR1 LNHDA, CDR2 SQIVND (reference sequence). The source of the sample is a study of cytomegalovirus exposure and HLA in healthy donors. General study points: Diagnosis of cytomegalovirus status made by the classifier reportedly showed high specificity and sensitivity. The study carried out a later analysis of TCR beta sequences. It associated about 15,000 of them with specific HLA alleles at a false discovery rate of 0.05.

The V call is TRBV19, the J call TRBJ2-1, with 10 bases aligning to TRBD2. This receptor was identified in a woman aged 40-49 years in good health and CMV-seropositive. Sequenced input: PBMCs. The DNA of the CDR3 is TGTGCCAGTAGTAAGGTCCTAGCGGGAGTCGGGAATGAGCAGTTCTTC. Translated: CASSKVLAGVGNEQFF.